This T cell receptor (beta chain) was identified in a study of T cell repertoires in cytomegalovirus infection. The wider study: Indicated by public TCR beta signatures were CMV infection and matching HLA type.

The germline gives CDR1 SGHAT, CDR2 FQNNGV. The CDR3 covers 17 residues. Trimming left V 1 base short and J 3 bases short, with 15 bases between. Via MiXCR, TCRdb re-called the reads, giving one row per CDR3 protein. The sample carries a few hundred thousand distinct CDR3 sequences, 25% recorded once. Details on this clonotype: Its antigen is undetermined.

The chain carries TRBV11-2 and TRBJ2-2; possible D gene TRBD2, 6 bases. This material consisted of cultured PBMCs, taken from culture after CMV antigen stimulation. This TCR was sampled from a human donor in good health (CMV status not recorded). Some clones in this sample may be carry-over from other donors' samples. This CDR3 reads CASSLGPGGDYTGELFF. CDR3 nucleotides: TGTGCCAGCAGCTTAGGCCCTGGAGGGGACTACACCGGGGAGCTGTTTTTT.